What follows are 5 T cell receptor beta chains derived from one specimen sequenced in a study of CD8+ T cells in alopecia areata. Extracted RNA was reverse transcribed into cDNA, the sequencing template. Data came from immunoSEQ multiplex PCR; TCRdb stores just in-frame clones and leaves some out. The sample shows approximately 100,000 clones, 55% to 75% of them seen only once. This sample's treatment: oral pan-JAK inhibitor, 5-10 mg twice daily. The source material was CD8+ T cells sorted from blood, sampled around week 55, from a patient treated with tofacitinib. All receptors come from a human donor with alopecia areata.

This chain uses TRBV5-6 with TRBJ2-3; the match to TRBD2 covers 9 bases. Trimming cost V 0 bases and J 4 bases; bases outside gene matches: 6. This CDR3 contains 16 residues. The germline CDR1 and CDR2 sequences are SGHDT and YYEEEE. The chain's CDR3 is CASSLGSGGTADTQYF. The CDR3 nucleotides are TGTGCCAGCAGCTTGGGTAGCGGGGGTACAGCAGATACGCAGTATTTT. Variable domain in full (rest from reference TRBV5-6 and TRBJ2-3): DAGVTQSPTHLIKTRGQQVTLRCSPKSGHDTVSWYQQALGQGPQFIFQYYEEEERQRGNFPDRFSGHQFPNYSSELNVNALLLGDSALYLCASSLGSGGTADTQYFGPGTRLTVL.

In this sample, this clone turned up once. The rearrangement joins TRBV7-9 to TRBJ2-2; 9 positions match TRBD1. The V gene end was trimmed by 4 bases and the J gene end by 1 base; junction bases not matched to a gene: 1. Germline V gene sequence: CDR1 SEHNR, CDR2 FQNEAQ (reference sequence). This CDR3 contains 15 residues. CDR3 sequence reads: CASSSGQGNTGELFF. The CDR3 DNA is TGTGCCAGCAGCTCGGGACAGGGGAACACCGGGGAGCTGTTTTTT.

The V call is TRBV7-9, the J call TRBJ1-5; 7 nucleotides agree with TRBD1. The CDR3 spans 15 residues. V dropped 5 bases and J dropped 4; count of bases not matched to a gene: 8. CDR1 is SEHNR and CDR2 is FQNEAQ in the germline V gene (reference sequence). This chain's CDR3 is CASSPLDRVNQPQHF. The CDR3 DNA sequence: TGTGCCAGCAGCCCGCTAGACAGGGTTAATCAGCCCCAGCATTTT.

The chain is built from TRBV25-1 and TRBJ1-1, with D unclear. The CDR3 totals 11 residues. Germline V lookup: CDR1 MGHDK, CDR2 SYGVNS. The ends were cut back, 5 bases at V and 8 bases at J, with 9 bases in the middle. The CDR3 loop is CASSFGREAFF. The CDR3 nucleotides read TGTGCCAGCAGTTTTGGCAGAGAAGCTTTCTTT.

This clone was detected only once. This chain links TRBV15 with TRBJ2-3; D remains unclear. The CDR3 covers 18 residues. With 6 bases removed from V and 2 bases from J, the gap between germline ends came to 24 bases. The germline V gene encodes CDR1 LNHNV and CDR2 YYDKDF (reference sequence). The CDR3 region has the DNA TGTGCCACCAGTCTGTGGCCCTTAAACCGCGAACCCACAGATACGCAGTATTTT. Its translation is CATSLWPLNREPTDTQYF.